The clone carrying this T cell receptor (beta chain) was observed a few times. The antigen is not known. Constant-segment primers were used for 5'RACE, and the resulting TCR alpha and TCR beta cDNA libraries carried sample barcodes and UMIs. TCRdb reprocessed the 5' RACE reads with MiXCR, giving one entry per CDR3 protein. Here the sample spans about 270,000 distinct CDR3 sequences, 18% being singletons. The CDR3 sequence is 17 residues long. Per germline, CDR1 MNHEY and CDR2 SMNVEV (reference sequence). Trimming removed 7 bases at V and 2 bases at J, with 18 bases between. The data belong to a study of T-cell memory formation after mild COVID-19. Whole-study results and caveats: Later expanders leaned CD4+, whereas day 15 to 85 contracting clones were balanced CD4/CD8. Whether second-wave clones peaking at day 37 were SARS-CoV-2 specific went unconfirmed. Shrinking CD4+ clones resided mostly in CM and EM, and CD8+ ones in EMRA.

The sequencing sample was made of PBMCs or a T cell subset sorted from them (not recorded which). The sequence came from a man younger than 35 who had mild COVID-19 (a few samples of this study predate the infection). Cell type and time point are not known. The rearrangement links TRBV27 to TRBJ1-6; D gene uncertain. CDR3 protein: CASTRVRSLAYNSPLHF. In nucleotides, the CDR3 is TGTGCCAGCACCCGGGTTCGCAGCCTCGCCTATAATTCACCCCTCCACTTT.